These 8 T cell receptor beta chains came from one sample sequenced in a study of cytomegalovirus exposure and HLA in healthy donors. Repertoires were generated with immunoSEQ multiplex PCR, while TCRdb's copy carries only in-frame clones and drops some. The data contain some 86,000 clones, under 95% of them singletons. What was sequenced was PBMCs. The receptors derive from a woman in her 30s in good health and CMV-seronegative.

The rearrangement links TRBV4-2 to TRBJ2-7, with TRBD1 as a possible D gene (5 bases). Germline loops: CDR1 LGHNA, CDR2 YNFKEQ. Trimming removed 0 bases at V and 0 bases at J, with 12 bases between. CDR3 length: 16 residues. The CDR3 region is CASSQDVAQVSYEQYF. As DNA, the CDR3 is TGTGCCAGCAGCCAAGATGTGGCACAGGTCTCCTACGAGCAGTACTTC.

The rearrangement uses TRBV30 and TRBJ1-2; perhaps TRBD1 as D (6 bases). This CDR3 region has 15 residues. Germline V gives CDR1 GTSNPN, CDR2 SVGIG (reference sequence). The V end lost 4 bases, the J end lost 4 bases, and 19 bases lay between the germline ends. In nucleotides, the CDR3 is TGTGCCTGGAACTTTTTCGACAGGCCCAGCTATGGCTACACCTTC. This codes for CAWNFFDRPSYGYTF. The variable domain in full, with the rest retrieved from reference TRBV30 and TRBJ1-2, is SQTIHQWPATLVQPVGSPLSLECTVEGTSNPNLYWYRQAAGRGLQLLFYSVGIGQISSEVPQNLSASRPQDRQFILSSKKLLLSDSGFYLCAWNFFDRPSYGYTFGSGTRLTVV.

This clone showed up just a few times. CDR3 in DNA: TGTGCCAGCAGTGCTAGCGGGGGCACAGATACGCAGTATTTT. It encodes CASSASGGTDTQYF. The chain is built from TRBV6-4 and TRBJ2-3; 9 bases agree with TRBD2. CDR3 length: 14 residues. Trimming took 4 bases from V and 1 from J; bases not matched to a gene: 0. Germline CDR1 and CDR2: MRHNA and SNTAGT.

The rearrangement joins TRBV10-3 to TRBJ2-5; TRBD1 matches 9 bases. V was clipped by 4 bases and J by 2 bases; unmatched bases: 2. The CDR3 extends over 14 amino acids. Germline CDR1 and CDR2: ENHRY and SYGVKD. CDR3 amino acids: CAISGTGVQETQYF. CDR3 bases: TGTGCCATCAGTGGGACAGGGGTGCAAGAGACCCAGTACTTC.

V usage is TRBV5-1 and J usage is TRBJ2-2; D possibly corresponds to TRBD2 (6 bases). CDR3 size: 15 residues. Germline-derived CDR1 and CDR2 are SGHRS and YFSETQ. Deletions cut 0 bases from V and 6 bases from J, with 12 bases between. CDR3: CASSLDPGGAGELFF. The CDR3 coding sequence is TGCGCCAGCAGCTTGGACCCCGGAGGGGCCGGGGAGCTGTTTTTT.

This CDR3 reads CASSEGVWGRPARNTEAFF. The CDR3 nucleotides are TGTGCCAGCAGTGAGGGGGTGTGGGGGCGGCCAGCTAGGAACACTGAAGCTTTCTTT. This chain connects TRBV2 to TRBJ1-1, with D perhaps TRBD1 (6 bases). The germline CDR1 and CDR2 sequences are SNHLY and FYNNEI. The CDR3 has 19 amino acids. Trimming stripped 3 bases from V and 1 base from J, with 24 bases between. The variable domain in full, completed from reference TRBV2 and TRBJ1-1, reads EPEVTQTPSHQVTQMGQEVILRCVPISNHLYFYWYRQILGQKVEFLVSFYNNEISEKSEIFDDQFSVERPDGSNFTLKIRSTKLEDSAMYFCASSEGVWGRPARNTEAFFGQGTRLTVV.

The gene calls are TRBV5-5 and TRBJ2-1; no firm D call. This CDR3 has 11 residues. Germline V gene lookup returns CDR1 SGHKS and CDR2 YYEKEE (reference sequence). The V gene lost 3 bases and the J gene lost 6 bases, with 4 bases spanning the gap. CDR3 in DNA: TGTGCCAGCAGCTGGGCCAATGAGCAGTTCTTC. Its translation is CASSWANEQFF. Full variable domain (remainder filled in from reference TRBV5-5 and TRBJ2-1): DAGVTQSPTHLIKTRGQQVTLRCSPISGHKSVSWYQQVLGQGPQFIFQYYEKEERGRGNFPDRFSARQFPNYSSELNVNALLLGDSALYLCASSWANEQFFGPGTRLTVL.

The chain recombines TRBV7-2 with TRBJ1-3; D gene uncertain. Germline V gives CDR1 SGHTA, CDR2 FQGNSA. Trimming removed 5 bases from V and 2 bases from J, with 16 bases in between. This CDR3 region has 16 residues. CDR3 protein: CASSPATLRPGNTIYF. CDR3 sequence (DNA): TGTGCCAGCAGCCCTGCGACTCTTCGCCCTGGAAACACCATATATTTT.